The rows below give T cell receptor beta chains drawn from one sample of a study of regulatory T cells in long-lasting Graves disease. TCRdb analysed the multiplex PCR reads with MiXCR anew, one entry per CDR3 protein. Seen here are hundreds of thousands of distinct CDR3 sequences, approximately 13% observed once, and the top ten hold about 10%. In addition, the sample was reused for a study of T cells in Graves' hyperthyroidism and ophthalmopathy.

Sequencing was performed on peripheral blood mononuclear cells (PBMCs), taken at new diagnosis, from a patient treated with antithyroid drugs. These receptor sequences come from a man younger than 40 with Graves disease. Each CDR3 is given with its conserved first and last residue.

j_call	cdr3_length	v_call	cdr3_aa
TRBJ2-5	14	TRBV20-1	CSASHTVGLETQYF
TRBJ2-3	14	TRBV20-1	CSADASGRPDTQYF
TRBJ2-1	16	TRBV20-1	CSARNGGRVSYNEQFF
TRBJ1-1	10	TRBV29-1	CSVGVPEAFF
TRBJ1-2	14	TRBV14	CASSPLVQGVGYTF
TRBJ2-7	16	TRBV24-1	CATSDPSSGTTAEQYF
TRBJ2-3	15	TRBV10-1	CASSRDSPSTDTQYF
TRBJ1-2	13	TRBV7-2	CASSHWGGYGYTF
TRBJ2-1	15	TRBV3-1	CASSRLAGLGDEQFF
.	13	TRBV18	CASSPPSEGTQYF
TRBJ2-3	17	TRBV24-1	CATSDSTPGQGPDTQYF
TRBJ2-5	17	TRBV5-8	CASSLYRTSGYQETQYF
TRBJ2-7	16	TRBV12-3/TRBV12-4	CASSLNWDGISYEQYF
TRBJ1-1	13	TRBV20-1	CSARMAHRQGAFF
TRBJ2-7	15	TRBV5-1	CASSLGAGGPREQYF
TRBJ2-7	14	TRBV5-1	CASSWGQTPYEQYF
TRBJ2-7	16	TRBV4-1	CASSQEPPPSSYEQYF
TRBJ2-7	15	TRBV12-3/TRBV12-4	CASSLTSGRVHEQYF
TRBJ2-1	15	TRBV2	CASSTGTRSTNEQFF
TRBJ2-7	15	TRBV18	CASSITSGGTYEQYF
TRBJ2-1	13	TRBV20-1	CSAYLTSGNEQFF
TRBJ2-5	18	TRBV12-3/TRBV12-4	CASSLLPFGTRGRETQYF
TRBJ2-2	14	TRBV19	CASHVGRLTGELFF
TRBJ2-7	13	TRBV20-1	CSAGGRGAREQYF
TRBJ2-7	14	TRBV11-2	CASSFSISSYEQYF
TRBJ1-2	15	TRBV5-1	CASSPGRDLNYGYTF
TRBJ2-2	16	TRBV29-1	CSVVETQTVNTGELFF
TRBJ1-3	13	TRBV11-3	CASSFGPGNTIYF
TRBJ2-1	15	TRBV7-9	CASSLQGYKDNEQFF
TRBJ2-7	15	TRBV28	CASSLFSGNGYEQYF
TRBJ2-7	13	TRBV2	CASTRQVGNEQYF
TRBJ2-7	15	TRBV27	CASSSTLPGFDEQYF
TRBJ2-4	16	TRBV6-1	CASGGLGRGSKNIQYF
TRBJ2-2	14	TRBV5-1	CAVTREGRSGELFF
TRBJ1-1	13	TRBV28	CASILGRETEAFF
TRBJ2-3	15	TRBV5-1	CASSLRDRGRDTQYF
TRBJ1-5	14	TRBV6-1	CASSERAGGQPQHF
TRBJ1-5	13	TRBV7-2	CASRARENQPQHF
TRBJ1-1	13	TRBV2	CASSEEVNTEASF
TRBJ2-7	16	TRBV20-1	CSARGTSGTIPYEQYF
TRBJ2-3	12	TRBV20-1	CSAKGSWDTQYF
TRBJ1-5	14	TRBV19	CASIGRWDNQPQHF
TRBJ2-7	13	TRBV11-2	CASSSGRSYEQYF
TRBJ2-1	12	TRBV6-2/TRBV6-3	CASSSLSFEQFF
TRBJ2-7	15	TRBV9	CASSGRDSAIYEQYF
TRBJ2-3	14	TRBV7-9	CASSRTGFTDTQYF
TRBJ2-5	13	TRBV4-2	CASSQEGAETQYF
TRBJ1-2	14	TRBV20-1	CSATTGSSNYGYTF
TRBJ2-1	16	TRBV20-1	CSAGWTSGRVYNEQFF
TRBJ2-1	15	TRBV12-3/TRBV12-4	CASSLSVGRANEQFF
TRBJ1-5	13	TRBV10-2	CASGGGGHQPQHF
TRBJ1-5	17	TRBV27	CASSFWPRRQLNQPQHF
TRBJ2-2	16	TRBV5-1	CASSPQAGASTGELFF
TRBJ1-1	14	TRBV12-3/TRBV12-4	CASSLRGRDTEAFF
TRBJ2-7	13	TRBV27	CASKGQGRGEQYF
TRBJ2-1	16	TRBV28	CASSAPGTSGTNERFF